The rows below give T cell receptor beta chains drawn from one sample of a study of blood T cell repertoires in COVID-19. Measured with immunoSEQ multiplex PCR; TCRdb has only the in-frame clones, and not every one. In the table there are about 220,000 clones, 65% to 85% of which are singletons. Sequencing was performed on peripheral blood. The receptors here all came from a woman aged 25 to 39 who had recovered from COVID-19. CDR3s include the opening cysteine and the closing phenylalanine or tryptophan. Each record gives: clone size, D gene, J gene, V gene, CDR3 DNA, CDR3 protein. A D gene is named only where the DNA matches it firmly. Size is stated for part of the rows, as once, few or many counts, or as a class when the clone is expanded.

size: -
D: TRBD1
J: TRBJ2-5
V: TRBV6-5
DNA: TGTGCCAGCACCAACCGGGACAGTAGGGAGACCCAGTACTTC
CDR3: CASTNRDSRETQYF

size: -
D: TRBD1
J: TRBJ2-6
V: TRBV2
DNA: TGTGCCAGCATAGGACAGGGGGCCTCTGGGGCCAACGTCCTGACTTTC
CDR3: CASIGQGASGANVLTF

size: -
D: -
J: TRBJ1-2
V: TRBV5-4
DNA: TGTGCCAGCAGCCTGCGGATGGGGCTCTTCTATGGCTACACCTTC
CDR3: CASSLRMGLFYGYTF

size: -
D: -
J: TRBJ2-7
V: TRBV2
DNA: TGTGCCAGCAGTGGTACCTACGAGCAGTACTTC
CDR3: CASSGTYEQYF

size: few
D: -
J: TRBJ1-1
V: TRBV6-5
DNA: TGTGCCAGCAGTTACCTACAGGAGGCTTTCTTT
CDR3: CASSYLQEAFF

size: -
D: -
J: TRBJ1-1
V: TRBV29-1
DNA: TGCAGCGTTGAAGGCCACACTAAGAACACTGAAGCTTTCTTT
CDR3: CSVEGHTKNTEAFF

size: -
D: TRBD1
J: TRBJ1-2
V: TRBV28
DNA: TGTGCCAGCAGTCCCGGAGGACAGGACTATGGCTACACCTTC
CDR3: CASSPGGQDYGYTF

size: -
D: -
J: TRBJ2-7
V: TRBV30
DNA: TGTGCCTGGAGCCACCCGTCTAGGGGTTTTTACGAGCAGTACTTC
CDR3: CAWSHPSRGFYEQYF

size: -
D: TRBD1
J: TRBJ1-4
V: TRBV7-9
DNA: TGTGCCAGCAGCTTATATCCCGGGACAGGGGGGACTAATGAAAAACTGTTTTTT
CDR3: CASSLYPGTGGTNEKLFF

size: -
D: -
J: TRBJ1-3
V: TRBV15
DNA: TGTGCCACCAGCAGAGGAGGAAGATTCTTTGACTCTGGAAACACCATATATTTT
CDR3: CATSRGGRFFDSGNTIYF

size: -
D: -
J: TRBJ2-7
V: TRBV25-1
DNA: TGTGCCAGCAGTGAATATTGTGTAGGACTGACCATCTCCTACGAGCAGTACTTC
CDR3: CASSEYCVGLTISYEQYF

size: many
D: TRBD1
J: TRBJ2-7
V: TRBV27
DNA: TGTGCCAGCAGCGCTTTTCCCCGAAACAGGGGTTTCACCTACGAGCAGTACTTC
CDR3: CASSAFPRNRGFTYEQYF

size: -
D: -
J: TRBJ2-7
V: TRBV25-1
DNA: TGTGCCAGCAGTGAACAGGACAGATTTTACGAGCAGTACTTC
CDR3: CASSEQDRFYEQYF

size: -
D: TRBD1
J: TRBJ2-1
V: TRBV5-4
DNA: TGTGCCAGCAGCTTTCGGCAGGGGGCTGAGCAGTTCTTC
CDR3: CASSFRQGAEQFF

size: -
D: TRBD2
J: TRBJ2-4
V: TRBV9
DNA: TGTGCCAGCAGCGCAAGGACTAGCGGGACCCTTGCCAAAAACATTCAGTACTTC
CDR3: CASSARTSGTLAKNIQYF